A selection of T cell receptor beta chains follows, all from one sample in a study of beta chain features in type 1 diabetes. Assay used: immunoSEQ multiplex PCR; TCRdb lists only in-frame clones, some missing. Among about 250,000 clones listed, approximately 11% were seen once. Sequenced input: naive CD4+ T cells from blood. These receptors were collected from a man younger than 45 with type 1 diabetes. The CDR3 runs from the conserved cysteine through the conserved F or W. Each record gives: clone size, V gene, J gene, D gene, CDR3 DNA, CDR3 protein. A D gene is named only where the DNA matches it firmly. Size tells how often a clone was seen (once, few, many) or the class of an expanded clone, and some rows leave it out.

NA	TRBV7-9	TRBJ2-3	TRBD1	TGTGCCAGCAGCCGTCGACAGGGGGCAGATACGCAGTATTTT	CASSRRQGADTQYF
few	TRBV4-1	TRBJ2-2	TRBD2	TGCGCCAGCAGCCAAGTGGCCGGGGGGGCCAACACCGGGGAGCTGTTTTTT	CASSQVAGGANTGELFF
NA	TRBV19	TRBJ2-1	NA	TGTGCCAGTAGTATAAGGCCCCAGAGGGAGCAGTTCTTC	CASSIRPQREQFF
NA	TRBV6-1	TRBJ1-5	TRBD1	TGTGCCAGCAGTGAAGCTGGCGACAGGGGTCAGCCCCAGCATTTT	CASSEAGDRGQPQHF
few	TRBV7-2	TRBJ1-6	NA	TGTGCCGGACAAAGTAATAATTCACCCCTCCACTTT	CAGQSNNSPLHF
NA	TRBV2	TRBJ1-2	NA	TGTGCCAGCACCCGGGAGCAGGGCTATGGCTACACCTTC	CASTREQGYGYTF
few	TRBV7-9	TRBJ1-4	NA	TGTGCCAGCAGCTCCTATGCGAGCTTTAATGAAAAACTGTTTTTT	CASSSYASFNEKLFF
few	TRBV2	TRBJ1-6	NA	TGTGCCAGCAGTGGCGGCACCTCCTATAATTCACCCCTCCACTTT	CASSGGTSYNSPLHF
NA	TRBV10-3	TRBJ2-5	TRBD1	TGTGCCATCAGTGGGGGACAGGCAGAGACCCAGTACTTC	CAISGGQAETQYF
NA	TRBV13	TRBJ2-5	NA	TGTGCCAGCAGCTACTACGACAGAGAGACCCAGTACTTC	CASSYYDRETQYF
NA	TRBV28	TRBJ2-3	TRBD1	TGTGCCAGCAGGCCTACAGGGGGTACAGATACGCAGTATTTT	CASRPTGGTDTQYF
few	TRBV5-1	TRBJ2-2	NA	TGCGCCAGCAGCAAGGACAGGAACACCGGGGAGCTGTTTTTT	CASSKDRNTGELFF
NA	TRBV7-6	TRBJ2-1	TRBD1	TGTGCCAGCAGCTTTAGGGGGCGGTACAATGAGCAGTTCTTC	CASSFRGRYNEQFF
NA	TRBV27	TRBJ1-5	TRBD1	TGTGCCAGCAGTTTATCAGCAGGGGGTAATCAGCCCCAGCATTTT	CASSLSAGGNQPQHF
NA	TRBV29-1	TRBJ1-1	TRBD1	TGCAGCGTTTCCAGACAGGGGGCGAACACTGAAGCTTTCTTT	CSVSRQGANTEAFF
NA	TRBV18	TRBJ2-1	TRBD2	TGTGCCAGCTCACCGGCTAGCGGGGGGCGTGAGCAGTTCTTC	CASSPASGGREQFF
few	TRBV7-9	TRBJ1-2	NA	TGTGCCAGCAGCTTGGTAGGGAGAGGCTACACCTTC	CASSLVGRGYTF
NA	TRBV5-1	TRBJ2-7	NA	TGCGCCAGCAGCCCCGGGAAACACTCCTACGAGCAGTACTTC	CASSPGKHSYEQYF
NA	TRBV15	TRBJ2-7	NA	TGTGCCACCAGCAGGAGCGCGGGCGAGCAGTACTTC	CATSRSAGEQYF
few	TRBV4-3	TRBJ1-2	NA	TGCGCCAGCAGCCAAGAGGTACAGGCCTATGGCTACACCTTC	CASSQEVQAYGYTF
few	TRBV7-8	TRBJ1-6	NA	TGTGCCAGCAGCTTACGGTGGGCAATCGGATCACCCCTCCACTTT	CASSLRWAIGSPLHF
NA	TRBV7-9	TRBJ2-2	NA	TGTGCCAGCAGCCCGGCAGGAGGGGGCGCGGACGGGGAGCTGTTTTTT	CASSPAGGGADGELFF
few	TRBV5-1	TRBJ2-1	TRBD1	TGCGCCAGCAGCTTGGTTGACAGGGGCTATGAGCAGTTCTTC	CASSLVDRGYEQFF
NA	TRBV10-3	TRBJ2-5	NA	TGTGCCATCAGTGAACACAGCCACCAAGAGACCCAGTACTTC	CAISEHSHQETQYF
few	TRBV7-9	TRBJ2-5	NA	TGTGCCAGCAGCTTATCCGGGGAAGAGACCCAGTACTTC	CASSLSGEETQYF
NA	TRBV7-6	TRBJ1-2	NA	TGTGCCAGCAGTCCTGTCCCACGGACGGGGGGCTACACCTTC	CASSPVPRTGGYTF
few	TRBV29-1	TRBJ2-7	TRBD1	TGCAGCGTGGGACAGTCCTACGAGCAGTACTTC	CSVGQSYEQYF
NA	TRBV10-3	TRBJ1-6	NA	TGTGCCATCAGTGATTCGCAGACTTTTTCACCCCTCCACTTT	CAISDSQTFSPLHF
few	TRBV7-2	TRBJ2-7	TRBD2	TGTGCCAGCAGCCTTGGGGGGGTCACCGACGAGCAGTACTTC	CASSLGGVTDEQYF
few	TRBV28	TRBJ2-1	NA	TGTGCCAGCAGTCAATGGTCCAGCGTGGATGAGCAGTTCTTC	CASSQWSSVDEQFF
NA	TRBV2	TRBJ2-2	TRBD1	TGTGCCAGCAGGGTGGACAGGGGCACCGGGGAGCTGTTTTTT	CASRVDRGTGELFF
few	TRBV4-3	TRBJ1-1	TRBD1	TGCGCCAGCAGCCATGGACAGGCCATGAACACTGAAGCTTTCTTT	CASSHGQAMNTEAFF
NA	TRBV5-1	TRBJ1-5	NA	TGCGCCAGCAGCCCAACTGGCGGGTTCAATCAGCCCCAGCATTTT	CASSPTGGFNQPQHF
NA	TRBV7-6	TRBJ2-1	TRBD2	TGTGCCAGCAGCAGCATAGCGGGGGGGATGGATGAGCAGTTCTTC	CASSSIAGGMDEQFF
NA	TRBV18	TRBJ2-7	TRBD1	TGTGCCAGCTCACCATCAGGACAGGGCTTTTACGAGCAGTACTTC	CASSPSGQGFYEQYF
few	TRBV29-1	TRBJ2-7	TRBD2	TGCAGCGTGAGTCCCGGGACTAGCGGGGGGGCCGACGAGCAGTACTTC	CSVSPGTSGGADEQYF
few	TRBV28	TRBJ1-2	NA	TGTGCCAGCAGTTTACTAACCGGGGGATGGGGCTACACCTTC	CASSLLTGGWGYTF
NA	TRBV18	TRBJ2-7	TRBD1	TGTGCCAGCTCACCAGCGACCGGGACAGGGTTCCACGAGCAGTACTTC	CASSPATGTGFHEQYF
NA	TRBV14	TRBJ1-2	TRBD1	TGTGCCAGCAGCATACAGGGGACCTATGGCTACACCTTC	CASSIQGTYGYTF
few	TRBV19	TRBJ2-2	TRBD1	TGTGCCAGTAGTACCTACAGGGGGCGCGGCACCGGGGAGCTGTTTTTT	CASSTYRGRGTGELFF
NA	TRBV29-1	TRBJ2-3	NA	TGCAGCGTTGAAGGCGGCTCCACAGATACGCAGTATTTT	CSVEGGSTDTQYF
NA	TRBV21-1	TRBJ2-5	NA	TGTGCCAGCAGCAAGGGTCAGGGTTTTGAAGAGACCCAGTACTTC	CASSKGQGFEETQYF
few	TRBV6-5	TRBJ2-1	TRBD2	TGTGCCAGCAGTTACTCGGCTAGCGGGGGTTATGAGCAGTTCTTC	CASSYSASGGYEQFF
NA	TRBV29-1	TRBJ1-5	NA	TGCAGCGTCATCGGACACAAAAATCAGCCCCAGCATTTT	CSVIGHKNQPQHF
few	TRBV14	TRBJ2-5	TRBD1	TGTGCCAGCAGCCAGCGACAGGGGATGGAGACCCAGTACTTC	CASSQRQGMETQYF
few	TRBV28	TRBJ2-1	TRBD1	TGTGCCAGCAGGCGGACAGGGTCCGGGGGCCAGTTCTTC	CASRRTGSGGQFF
once	TRBV19	TRBJ2-7	NA	TGTGCCAGTAGTATATCAGCGGAGGGATCCTACGAGCAGTACTTC	CASSISAEGSYEQYF
few	TRBV29-1	TRBJ2-1	TRBD2	TGCAGCGTCCTTGGACTAGCGGGGGAATCCTACAATGAGCAGTTCTTC	CSVLGLAGESYNEQFF
many	TRBV9	TRBJ2-5	TRBD2	TGTGCCAGCAGCGCCACGGGGGGGACCCAGTACTTC	CASSATGGTQYF
NA	TRBV4-1	TRBJ2-4	NA	TGCGCCAGCAGCCAAGGCTGGTTACAGGGCGCCAAAAACATTCAGTACTTC	CASSQGWLQGAKNIQYF
NA	TRBV30	TRBJ1-4	NA	TGTGCCTGGGACAAAACCTCGGGCAGGGGTGGTGAAAAACTGTTTTTT	CAWDKTSGRGGEKLFF
NA	TRBV19	TRBJ1-5	TRBD1	TGTGCCAGTAGTATTAGGACAGGGGAAGGGCAGCCCCAGCATTTT	CASSIRTGEGQPQHF
few	TRBV28	TRBJ2-2	TRBD2	TGTGCCAGCAGTTTATTGGTTAGCGGGGGTTCCACCGGGGAGCTGTTTTTT	CASSLLVSGGSTGELFF
few	TRBV5-6	TRBJ1-2	NA	TGTGCCAGCAGCTTGGGCAGTCCTGGCTACACCTTC	CASSLGSPGYTF
NA	TRBV9	TRBJ2-5	TRBD1	TGTGCCAGCAGCTCCCAACAGGGGGCCCGAGAGACCCAGTACTTC	CASSSQQGARETQYF
few	TRBV4-1	TRBJ2-5	NA	TGCGCCAGCAGCCTGCGGGCCGTTCAAGAGACCCAGTACTTC	CASSLRAVQETQYF
few	TRBV7-9	TRBJ2-3	NA	TGTGCCCAGGCTCAGCTAGATACGCAGTATTTT	CAQAQLDTQYF